These 20 T cell receptor beta chains originate from one sample sequenced in a study of blood T cell repertoires in COVID-19. Here immunoSEQ multiplex PCR was the method, and the copy in TCRdb shows in-frame clones only, minus some. The sample holds about 180,000 clones, 80% to 90% seen once. Source material: peripheral blood. Source of these receptors: a man between 18 and 29 years old who had recovered from COVID-19.

As regards this clone: Different DNA sequences within this sample yield the same CDR3. The chain recombines TRBV27 with TRBJ2-2; D gene uncertain. The V gene lost 5 bases and the J gene lost 2 bases, with 3 bases spanning the gap. This CDR3 has 12 amino acids. Germline CDR1 MNHEY, CDR2 SMNVEV (reference sequence). The CDR3 here is CASSPNTGELFF. DNA for the CDR3: TGTGCCAGCAGTCCAAACACCGGGGAGCTGTTTTTT.

The J gene is TRBJ2-3, the V gene TRBV7-3; 10 nucleotides align to TRBD2. J gave up 6 bases and V 1 base, and 1 base lay outside the gene matches. The germline gives CDR1 SGHTA, CDR2 FQGTGA. The CDR3 totals 14 residues. CDR3 region: CASSLRTSGDTQYF. The CDR3 nucleotides are TGTGCCAGCAGCTTAAGGACTAGCGGTGATACGCAGTATTTT. Based on the CDR3 plus reference TRBV7-3 and TRBJ2-3, the full variable domain is GAGVSQTPSNKVTEKGKYVELRCDPISGHTALYWYRQSLGQGPEFLIYFQGTGAADDSGLPNDRFFAVRPEGSVSTLKIQRTERGDSAVYLCASSLRTSGDTQYFGPGTRLTVL.

J is TRBJ1-2 and V is TRBV20-1; 7 bases map to TRBD1. Trimming removed 7 bases from V and 8 bases from J; junction bases left unmatched: 7. The CDR3 consists of 11 residues. Germline CDR1 DFQATT, CDR2 SNEGSKA (reference sequence). CDR3 in DNA: TGCAGTGTCGACAGGGTTGGGGGCTACACCTTC. It is translated as CSVDRVGGYTF.

V is TRBV27 and J is TRBJ2-3; TRBD2 aligns across 12 bases. V was clipped by 5 bases and J by 11 bases; unmatched bases: 8. This CDR3 has 14 residues. Per the germline V gene, CDR1 is MNHEY and CDR2 is SMNVEV (reference sequence). CDR3: CASSLWTSGMEQYF. In DNA, the CDR3 is TGTGCCAGCAGTCTGTGGACTAGCGGGATGGAGCAGTATTTT.

The sample holds a few counts of this clone. The chain recombines TRBV3-1 (or the pseudogene TRBV3-2) with TRBJ2-1; 8 nucleotides agree with TRBD2. V trimming: 4 bases; J trimming: 12 bases; junction bases outside the gene matches: 5. Per germline, CDR1 LGHDT and CDR2 YNNKEL (reference sequence). The CDR3 spans 12 residues. In DNA, the CDR3 is TGTGCCAGCAGCCCAAGGACTAGCCGGCAGTTCTTC. This codes for CASSPRTSRQFF.

The chain is built from TRBV11-2 and TRBJ1-6, with D maybe TRBD1 (5 bases). Per germline, CDR1 SGHAT and CDR2 FQNNGV. This CDR3 spans 18 amino acids. V was shortened by 2 bases and J by 7 bases, with 21 bases between the two germline ends. The CDR3 sequence is CASSLFWPLGGDNSPLHF. The CDR3 region has the DNA TGTGCCAGCAGCTTATTTTGGCCTCTCGGGGGAGACAATTCACCCCTCCACTTT.

The count of this clone is one. The chain couples TRBV6-2 or TRBV6-3 to TRBJ2-7; a weak D match, TRBD2 (6 bases). Trimming took 2 bases from V and 3 from J, leaving 11 bases between them. CDR3 size: 14 residues. Germline V gene data show CDR1 as MNHEY and CDR2 as SVGEGT. In DNA, the CDR3 is TGTGCCAGCAGTTACGGACGGGAGAACTACGAGCAGTACTTC. The encoded protein is CASSYGRENYEQYF.

This chain's CDR3 is CASSIMTSGSDEQFF. CDR3 nucleotide sequence: TGTGCCAGTAGTATTATGACTAGCGGGAGCGATGAGCAGTTCTTC. This chain connects TRBV19 to TRBJ2-1; 12 positions match TRBD2. This CDR3 comprises 15 residues. Trimming removed 3 bases from V and 8 bases from J; junction bases left unmatched: 5. Germline V gene sequence: CDR1 LNHDA, CDR2 SQIVND (reference sequence). The whole variable domain, filled in from reference TRBV19 and TRBJ2-1, reads DGGITQSPKYLFRKEGQNVTLSCEQNLNHDAMYWYRQDPGQGLRLIYYSQIVNDFQKGDIAEGYSVSREKKESFPLTVTSAQKNPTAFYLCASSIMTSGSDEQFFGPGTRLTVL.

J is TRBJ1-2 and V is TRBV29-1; possible D gene TRBD1, 5 bases. From germline, CDR1 is SQVTM and CDR2 ANQGSEA. The V end was cut by 7 bases, the J end by 6 bases, with 15 bases between. The CDR3 has 12 amino acids. CDR3 sequence (DNA): TGCAGCGCTCCCGCAGGGTACAATGGCTACACCTTC. Residues: CSAPAGYNGYTF.

The chain uses TRBV19 and TRBJ2-3; TRBD1 matches 7 bases. J lost 1 base, V lost 11 bases, and 12 bases had no gene match. The CDR3 is 15 amino acids. From germline, CDR1 is LNHDA and CDR2 SQIVND (reference sequence). The CDR3 is CAARPRTGGTDTQYF. CDR3 sequence (DNA): TGTGCCGCCAGGCCGAGGACAGGCGGCACAGATACGCAGTATTTT.

This chain joins TRBV3-1 (or the pseudogene TRBV3-2) and TRBJ1-2; 8 bases align to TRBD1. The CDR3 runs 15 residues. Trimming cost V 4 bases and J 1 base; bases outside gene matches: 5. Germline V gives CDR1 LGHDT, CDR2 YNNKEL (reference sequence). The CDR3 coding sequence is TGTGCCAGCAGCCGCGGACAGGGAGATAACTATGGCTACACCTTC. Translation gives CASSRGQGDNYGYTF.

The V call is TRBV19, the J call TRBJ1-1; perhaps TRBD1 as D (6 bases). There are 14 residues in the CDR3. CDR1 is LNHDA, CDR2 SQIVND, per germline (reference sequence). V dropped 0 bases and J dropped 5 bases, with 10 bases sitting between them. Here the CDR3 DNA reads TGTGCCAGTAGTATAGAGGGGGCAGCAACTGAAGCTTTCTTT. It is translated as CASSIEGAATEAFF.

The chain has TRBV15 and TRBJ2-7, with D maybe TRBD1 (6 bases). The V and J ends lost 0 bases and 3 bases respectively, with 12 bases between them. The germline V gene encodes CDR1 LNHNV and CDR2 YYDKDF (reference sequence). There are 15 residues in the CDR3. CDR3 residues: CATSRDVDRSYEQYF. The CDR3 nucleotides read TGTGCCACCAGCAGAGATGTGGACAGAAGCTACGAGCAGTACTTC.

CDR3 in amino acids: CASNPSFGGSHQPQHF. CDR3 DNA: TGTGCCAGCAACCCTTCCTTCGGGGGTTCCCATCAGCCCCAGCATTTT. This chain uses TRBV28 with TRBJ1-5; D is possibly TRBD1 (5 bases). Between the trimmed V and J ends, which lost 7 bases and 5 bases, there was a span of 21 bases. This CDR3 comprises 16 residues. Per the germline V gene, CDR1 is MDHEN and CDR2 is SYDVKM. Full variable domain (rest looked up from reference TRBV28 and TRBJ1-5): DVKVTQSSRYLVKRTGEKVFLECVQDMDHENMFWYRQDPGLGLRLIYFSYDVKMKEKGDIPEGYSVSREKKERFSLILESASTNQTSMYLCASNPSFGGSHQPQHFGDGTRLSIL.

In this sample, this clone turned up once. The chain combines TRBV30 with TRBJ1-1, with D perhaps TRBD1 (5 bases). V dropped 1 base and J dropped 1 base, with 10 bases sitting between them. Germline V gene data show CDR1 as GTSNPN and CDR2 as SVGIG (reference sequence). The CDR3 length is 14 residues. DNA of the CDR3: TGTGCCTGGAGTGCCCGCAGGGCGAACACTGAAGCTTTCTTT. This codes for CAWSARRANTEAFF. The variable domain in full, completed from reference TRBV30 and TRBJ1-1, reads SQTIHQWPATLVQPVGSPLSLECTVEGTSNPNLYWYRQAAGRGLQLLFYSVGIGQISSEVPQNLSASRPQDRQFILSSKKLLLSDSGFYLCAWSARRANTEAFFGQGTRLTVV.

This chain uses TRBV10-3 with TRBJ2-1; TRBD1 agrees at 8 bases. Germline V gene data show CDR1 as ENHRY and CDR2 as SYGVKD. The V gene end was trimmed by 7 bases and the J gene end by 9 bases; junction bases not matched to a gene: 8. The CDR3 spans 13 residues. The CDR3 DNA follows: TGTGCCATCAAGGGGAAGGGACAGGCTGAGCAGTTCTTC. It is translated as CAIKGKGQAEQFF.

The V gene is TRBV7-3, the J gene TRBJ2-5, with a tentative D call TRBD1 (5 bases). The V end was cut by 2 bases, the J end by 5 bases, with 15 bases between. Germline V gives CDR1 SGHTA, CDR2 FQGTGA. CDR3 size: 15 residues. CDR3 protein: CASSLGAGPTETQYF. CDR3 nucleotide sequence: TGTGCCAGCAGCTTAGGGGCAGGGCCGACCGAGACCCAGTACTTC.

J is TRBJ2-1 and V is TRBV15, with TRBD1 matching 9 bases. The V and J ends lost 3 bases and 7 bases, in that order; junction bases with no gene match: 7. Germline V gene lookup returns CDR1 LNHNV and CDR2 YYDKDF (reference sequence). CDR3 length: 15 residues. For the CDR3, the DNA is TGTGCCACCAGCAGTAGGGACAGGGAGTTAAATGAGCAGTTCTTC. Its translation: CATSSRDRELNEQFF.

The chain uses TRBV19 and TRBJ1-6; no clear D gene. The germline V gene encodes CDR1 LNHDA and CDR2 SQIVND (reference sequence). The CDR3 has 12 amino acids. V was cut by 5 bases and J by 3 bases, with 2 bases left in between. The CDR3 sequence is CASSHYNSPLHF. CDR3 nucleotides: TGTGCCAGTAGTCACTATAATTCACCCCTCCACTTT.

This chain connects TRBV27 to TRBJ1-1; unclear D gene. Trimming stripped 3 bases from V and 0 bases from J, with 8 bases between. This CDR3 has 14 amino acids. Germline V gene lookup returns CDR1 MNHEY and CDR2 SMNVEV (reference sequence). CDR3 residues: CASSLHSLNTEAFF. CDR3 nucleotides: TGTGCCAGCAGTTTGCACTCATTGAACACTGAAGCTTTCTTT.